The 2 T cell receptor beta chains given below trace back to one sample, sequenced in a study of cytomegalovirus exposure and HLA in healthy donors. Primers: 60 Vbeta forward and 13 Jbeta reverse. Produced via immunoSEQ multiplex PCR; TCRdb's table is partial and in-frame only. The sample consists of 130,000 to 150,000 clones, about 74% of them appearing once. Sequencing used PBMCs. The receptors were gathered from a man between 18 and 35 years old in good health and CMV-seropositive.

The gene calls are TRBV27 and TRBJ2-6; 8 nucleotides line up with TRBD1. CDR3 length: 17 amino acids. V lost 7 bases to trimming and J lost 0 bases; unmatched junction nucleotides: 8. Germline CDR1 MNHEY, CDR2 SMNVEV (reference sequence). This chain's CDR3 is CASMKGQGSSGANVLTF. Written as DNA, the CDR3 is TGTGCCAGCATGAAAGGACAGGGTAGCTCTGGGGCCAACGTCCTGACTTTC.

The rearrangement uses TRBV29-1 and TRBJ1-2; 7 bases are shared with TRBD1. The CDR3 totals 15 residues. Germline trimming cut 5 bases from V and 5 bases from J; bases unmatched to any gene: 14. Germline V gene lookup returns CDR1 SQVTM and CDR2 ANQGSEA. The DNA of the CDR3 is TGCAGCGTTACCTGGGGGGCAGGACAGGCATATGGCTACACCTTC. Translating gives CSVTWGAGQAYGYTF.